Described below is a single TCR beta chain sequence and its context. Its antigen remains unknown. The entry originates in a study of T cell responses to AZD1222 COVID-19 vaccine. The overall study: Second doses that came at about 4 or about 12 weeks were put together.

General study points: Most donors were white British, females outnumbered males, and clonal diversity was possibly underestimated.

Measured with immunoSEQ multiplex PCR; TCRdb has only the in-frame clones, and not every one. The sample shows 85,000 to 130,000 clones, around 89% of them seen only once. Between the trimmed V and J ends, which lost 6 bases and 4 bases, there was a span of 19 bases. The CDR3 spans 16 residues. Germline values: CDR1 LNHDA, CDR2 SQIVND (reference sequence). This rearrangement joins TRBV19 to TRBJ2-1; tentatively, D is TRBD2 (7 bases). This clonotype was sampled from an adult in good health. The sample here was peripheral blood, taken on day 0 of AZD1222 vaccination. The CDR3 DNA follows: TGTGCCAGTAGCCTCTCCCCGGGGGGCCGGTACAATGAGCAGTTCTTC. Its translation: CASSLSPGGRYNEQFF.